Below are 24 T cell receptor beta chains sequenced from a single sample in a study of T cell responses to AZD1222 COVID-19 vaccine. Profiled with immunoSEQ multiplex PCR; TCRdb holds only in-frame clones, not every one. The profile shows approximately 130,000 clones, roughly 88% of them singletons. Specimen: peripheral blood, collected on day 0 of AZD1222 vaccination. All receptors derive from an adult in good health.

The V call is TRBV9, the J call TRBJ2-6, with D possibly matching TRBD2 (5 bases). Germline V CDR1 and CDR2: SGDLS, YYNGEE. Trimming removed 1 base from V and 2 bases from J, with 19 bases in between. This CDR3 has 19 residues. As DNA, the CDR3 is TGTGCCAGCAGCGTATCCACGGGCGGGTTCTGGACTGGGGCCAACGTCCTGACTTTC. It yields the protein CASSVSTGGFWTGANVLTF.

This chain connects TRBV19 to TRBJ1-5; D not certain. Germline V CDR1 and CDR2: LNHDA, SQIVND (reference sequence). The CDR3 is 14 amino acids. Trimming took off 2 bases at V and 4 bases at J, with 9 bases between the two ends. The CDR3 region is CASSIRRGNQPQHF. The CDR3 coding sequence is TGTGCCAGTAGTATACGCAGAGGTAATCAGCCCCAGCATTTT.

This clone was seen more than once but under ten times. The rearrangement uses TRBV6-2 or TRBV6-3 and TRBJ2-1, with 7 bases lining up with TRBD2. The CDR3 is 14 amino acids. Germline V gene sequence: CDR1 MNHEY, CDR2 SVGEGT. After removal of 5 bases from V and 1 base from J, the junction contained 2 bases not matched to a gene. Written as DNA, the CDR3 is TGTGCCAGCAGTAACGGGGGGTCCTACAATGAGCAGTTCTTC. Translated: CASSNGGSYNEQFF.

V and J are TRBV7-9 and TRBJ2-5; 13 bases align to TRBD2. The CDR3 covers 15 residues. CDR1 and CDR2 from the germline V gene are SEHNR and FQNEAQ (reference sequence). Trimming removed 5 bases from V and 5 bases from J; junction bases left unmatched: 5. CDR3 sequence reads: CASSRTSGSEETQYF. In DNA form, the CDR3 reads TGTGCCAGCAGCAGGACTAGCGGGAGTGAGGAGACCCAGTACTTC.

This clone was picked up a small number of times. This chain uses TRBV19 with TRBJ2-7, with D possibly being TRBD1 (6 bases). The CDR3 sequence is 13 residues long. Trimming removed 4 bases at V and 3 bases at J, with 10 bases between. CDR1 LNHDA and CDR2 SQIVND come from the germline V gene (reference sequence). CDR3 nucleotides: TGTGCCAGTAGTACCCACAGGGACTACGAGCAGTACTTC. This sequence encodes CASSTHRDYEQYF.

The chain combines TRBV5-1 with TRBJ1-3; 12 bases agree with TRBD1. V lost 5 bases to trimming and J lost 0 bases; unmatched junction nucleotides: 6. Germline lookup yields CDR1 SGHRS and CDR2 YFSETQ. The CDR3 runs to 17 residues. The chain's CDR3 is CASRGTGGLSSGNTIYF. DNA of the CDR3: TGCGCCAGCAGAGGGACAGGGGGCTTAAGCTCTGGAAACACCATATATTTT.

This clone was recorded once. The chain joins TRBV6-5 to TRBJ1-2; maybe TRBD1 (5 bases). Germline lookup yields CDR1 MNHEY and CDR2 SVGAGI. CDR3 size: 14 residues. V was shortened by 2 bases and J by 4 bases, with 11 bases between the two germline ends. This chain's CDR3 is CASSYGGGSYGYTF. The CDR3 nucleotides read TGTGCCAGCAGTTACGGGGGAGGAAGCTATGGCTACACCTTC.

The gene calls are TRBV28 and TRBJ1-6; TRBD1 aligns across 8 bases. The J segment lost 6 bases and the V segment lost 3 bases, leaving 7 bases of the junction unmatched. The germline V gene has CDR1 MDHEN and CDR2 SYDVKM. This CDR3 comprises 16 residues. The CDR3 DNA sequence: TGTGCCAGCAGTTTCCACGGACAGGGAGCTAATTCACCCCTCCACTTT. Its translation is CASSFHGQGANSPLHF.

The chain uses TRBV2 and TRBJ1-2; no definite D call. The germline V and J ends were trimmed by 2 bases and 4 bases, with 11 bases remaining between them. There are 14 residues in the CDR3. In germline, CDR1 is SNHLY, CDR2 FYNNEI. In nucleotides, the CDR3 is TGTGCCAGCAGTGAAAGCCCCTACCTCTATGGCTACACCTTC. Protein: CASSESPYLYGYTF.

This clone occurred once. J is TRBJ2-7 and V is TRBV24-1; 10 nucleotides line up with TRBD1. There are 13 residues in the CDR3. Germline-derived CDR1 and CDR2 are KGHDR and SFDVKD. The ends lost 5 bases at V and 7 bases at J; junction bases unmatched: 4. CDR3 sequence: CATSGRDRGEQYF. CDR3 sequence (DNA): TGTGCCACCAGTGGCCGGGACAGGGGAGAGCAGTACTTC.

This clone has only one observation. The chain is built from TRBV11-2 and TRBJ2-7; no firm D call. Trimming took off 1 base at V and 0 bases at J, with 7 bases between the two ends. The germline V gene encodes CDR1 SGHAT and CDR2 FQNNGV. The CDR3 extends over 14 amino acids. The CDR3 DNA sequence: TGTGCCAGCAGCTTAGCCAGATACTCCTACGAGCAGTACTTC. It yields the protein CASSLARYSYEQYF.

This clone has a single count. CDR3 region: CASSYSTRWQYF. Here the CDR3 DNA reads TGTGCCAGCAGTTACTCGACGAGATGGCAGTACTTC. V gene TRBV6-5 combines with J gene TRBJ2-7; D is ambiguous. The ends were cut back, 0 bases at V and 9 bases at J, with 9 bases in the middle. Looked up from germline, CDR1 is MNHEY and CDR2 is SVGAGI. This CDR3 spans 12 amino acids.

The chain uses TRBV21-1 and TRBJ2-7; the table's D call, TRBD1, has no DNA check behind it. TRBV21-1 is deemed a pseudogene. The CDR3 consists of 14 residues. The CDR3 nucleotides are TGTGCCAGCAGCGCGCCCCAGGCCTCCTACGAGCAGTACTTC. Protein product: CASSAPQASYEQYF.

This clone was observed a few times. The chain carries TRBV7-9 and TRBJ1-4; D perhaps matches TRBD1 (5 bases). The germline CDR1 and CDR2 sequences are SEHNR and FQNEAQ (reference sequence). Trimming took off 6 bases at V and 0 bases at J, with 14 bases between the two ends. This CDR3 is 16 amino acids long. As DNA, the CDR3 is TGTGCCAGCAGTCTGATTGGGGGTTCAACTAATGAAAAACTGTTTTTT. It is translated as CASSLIGGSTNEKLFF.

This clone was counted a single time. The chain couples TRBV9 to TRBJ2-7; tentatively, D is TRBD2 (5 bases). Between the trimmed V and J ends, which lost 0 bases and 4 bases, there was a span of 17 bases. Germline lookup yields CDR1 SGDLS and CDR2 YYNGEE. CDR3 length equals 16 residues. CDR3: CASSVGLAHASYEQYF. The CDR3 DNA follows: TGTGCCAGCAGCGTAGGATTAGCGCATGCCTCTTACGAGCAGTACTTC.

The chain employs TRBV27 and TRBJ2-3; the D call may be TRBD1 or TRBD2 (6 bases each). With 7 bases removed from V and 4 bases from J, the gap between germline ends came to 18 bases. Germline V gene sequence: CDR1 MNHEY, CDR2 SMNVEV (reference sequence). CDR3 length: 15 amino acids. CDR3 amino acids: CASIPGAGISDTQYF. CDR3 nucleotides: TGTGCCAGCATCCCGGGGGCCGGCATCTCAGATACGCAGTATTTT.

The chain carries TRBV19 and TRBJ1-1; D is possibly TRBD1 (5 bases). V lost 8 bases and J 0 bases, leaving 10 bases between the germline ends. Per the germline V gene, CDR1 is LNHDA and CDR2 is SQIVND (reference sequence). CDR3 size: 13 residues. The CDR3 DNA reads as TGTGCCAGTCGCCCGACAGTGAACACTGAAGCTTTCTTT. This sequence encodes CASRPTVNTEAFF.

The CDR3 loop reads CASSLWGQGRGNTIYF. The CDR3 DNA reads TGTGCCAGCAGCCTATGGGGACAGGGGCGCGGAAACACCATATATTTT. The rearrangement uses TRBV7-6 and TRBJ1-3; 10 positions agree with TRBD1. J gave up 4 bases and V 5 bases, and 8 bases lay outside the gene matches. Germline V gene lookup returns CDR1 SGHVS and CDR2 FNYEAQ. CDR3 size: 16 residues.

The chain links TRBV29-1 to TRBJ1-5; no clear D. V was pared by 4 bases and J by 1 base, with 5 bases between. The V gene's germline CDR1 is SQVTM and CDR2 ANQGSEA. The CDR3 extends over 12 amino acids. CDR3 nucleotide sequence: TGCAGCGTTGGGACGAGCAATCAGCCCCAGCATTTT. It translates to CSVGTSNQPQHF.

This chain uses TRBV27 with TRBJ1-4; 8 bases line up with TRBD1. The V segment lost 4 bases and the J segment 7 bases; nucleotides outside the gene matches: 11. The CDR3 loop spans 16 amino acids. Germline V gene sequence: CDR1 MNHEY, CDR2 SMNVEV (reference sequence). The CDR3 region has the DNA TGTGCCAGCAGTTCCTGGAAGACAGGGGAAGGTGAAAAACTGTTTTTT. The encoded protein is CASSSWKTGEGEKLFF.

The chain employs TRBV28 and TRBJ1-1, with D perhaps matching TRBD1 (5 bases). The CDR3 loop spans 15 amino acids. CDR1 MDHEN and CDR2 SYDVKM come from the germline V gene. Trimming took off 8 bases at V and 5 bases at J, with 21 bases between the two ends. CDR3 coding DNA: TGTGCCAGCTTATCCCCCAGGGCGTGGAAAACTGAAGCTTTCTTT. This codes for CASLSPRAWKTEAFF.

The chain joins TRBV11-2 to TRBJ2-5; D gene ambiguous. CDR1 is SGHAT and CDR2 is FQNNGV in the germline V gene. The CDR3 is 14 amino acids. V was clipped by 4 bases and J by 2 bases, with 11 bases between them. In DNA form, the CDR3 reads TGTGCCAGCAGCTCTACGACGGCACAAGAGACCCAGTACTTC. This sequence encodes CASSSTTAQETQYF.

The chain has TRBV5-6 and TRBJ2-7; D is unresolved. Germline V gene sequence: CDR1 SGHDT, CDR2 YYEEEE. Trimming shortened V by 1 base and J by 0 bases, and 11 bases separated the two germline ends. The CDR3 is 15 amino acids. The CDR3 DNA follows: TGTGCCAGCAGCTTGTTTGGCGCAAGCTCCTACGAGCAGTACTTC. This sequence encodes CASSLFGASSYEQYF.

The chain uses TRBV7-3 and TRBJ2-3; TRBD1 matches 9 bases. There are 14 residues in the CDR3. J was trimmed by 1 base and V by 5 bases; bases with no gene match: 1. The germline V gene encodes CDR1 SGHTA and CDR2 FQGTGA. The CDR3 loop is CASSRQGGTDTQYF. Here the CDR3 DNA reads TGTGCCAGCAGCCGACAGGGGGGCACAGATACGCAGTATTTT.